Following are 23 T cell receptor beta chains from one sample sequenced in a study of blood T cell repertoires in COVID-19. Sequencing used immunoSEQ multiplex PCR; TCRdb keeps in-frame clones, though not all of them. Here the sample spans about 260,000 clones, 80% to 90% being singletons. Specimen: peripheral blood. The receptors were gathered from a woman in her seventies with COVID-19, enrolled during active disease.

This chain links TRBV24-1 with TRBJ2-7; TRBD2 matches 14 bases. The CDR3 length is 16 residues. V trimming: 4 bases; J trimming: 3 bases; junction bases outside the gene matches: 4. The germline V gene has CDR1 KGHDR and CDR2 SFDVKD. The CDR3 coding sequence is TGTGCCACCAGTGAGTCCGGGACTAGCGGGAGCTACGAGCAGTACTTC. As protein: CATSESGTSGSYEQYF.

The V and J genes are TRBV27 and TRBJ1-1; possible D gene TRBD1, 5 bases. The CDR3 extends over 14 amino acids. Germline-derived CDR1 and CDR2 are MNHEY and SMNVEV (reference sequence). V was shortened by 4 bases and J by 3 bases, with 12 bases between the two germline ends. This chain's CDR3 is CASSWGPTDTEAFF. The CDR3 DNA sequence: TGTGCCAGCAGTTGGGGCCCTACCGACACTGAAGCTTTCTTT.

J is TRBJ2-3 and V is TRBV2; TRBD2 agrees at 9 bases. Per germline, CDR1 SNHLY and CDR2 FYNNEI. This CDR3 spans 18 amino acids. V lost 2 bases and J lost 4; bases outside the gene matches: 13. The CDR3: CASSEYSPSGMGADTQYF. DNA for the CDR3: TGTGCCAGCAGTGAATATTCCCCTAGCGGGATGGGGGCAGATACGCAGTATTTT.

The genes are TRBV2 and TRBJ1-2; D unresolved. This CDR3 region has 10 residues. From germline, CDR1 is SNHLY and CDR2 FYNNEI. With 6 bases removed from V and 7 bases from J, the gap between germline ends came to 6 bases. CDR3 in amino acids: CASSSGGYTF. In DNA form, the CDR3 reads TGTGCCAGCAGCTCAGGTGGCTACACCTTC. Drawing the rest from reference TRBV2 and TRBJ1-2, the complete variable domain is EPEVTQTPSHQVTQMGQEVILRCVPISNHLYFYWYRQILGQKVEFLVSFYNNEISEKSEIFDDQFSVERPDGSNFTLKIRSTKLEDSAMYFCASSSGGYTFGSGTRLTVV.

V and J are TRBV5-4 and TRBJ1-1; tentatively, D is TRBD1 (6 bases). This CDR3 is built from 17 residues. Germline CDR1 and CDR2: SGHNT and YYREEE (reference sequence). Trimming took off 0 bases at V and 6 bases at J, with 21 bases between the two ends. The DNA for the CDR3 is TGTGCCAGCAGCTTGGCTGGGGGGGCCGGATTCCATGCTGAAGCTTTCTTT. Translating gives CASSLAGGAGFHAEAFF.

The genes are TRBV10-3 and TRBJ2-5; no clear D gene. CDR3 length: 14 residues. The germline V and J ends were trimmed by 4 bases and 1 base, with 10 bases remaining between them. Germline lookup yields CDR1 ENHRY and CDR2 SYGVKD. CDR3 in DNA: TGTGCCATCAGTGGGGCAGCCCCCCAAGAGACCCAGTACTTC. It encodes CAISGAAPQETQYF.

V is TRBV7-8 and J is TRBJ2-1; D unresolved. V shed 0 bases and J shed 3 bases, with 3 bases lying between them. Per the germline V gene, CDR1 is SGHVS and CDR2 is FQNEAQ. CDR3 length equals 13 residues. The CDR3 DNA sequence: TGTGCCAGCAGCTTAGCCAGCTACAATGAGCAGTTCTTC. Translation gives CASSLASYNEQFF.

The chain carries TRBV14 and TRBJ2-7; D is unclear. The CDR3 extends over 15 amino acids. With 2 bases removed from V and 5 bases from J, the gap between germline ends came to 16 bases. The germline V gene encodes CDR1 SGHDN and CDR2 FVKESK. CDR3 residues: CASSQRSLRSDEQYF. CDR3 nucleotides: TGTGCCAGCAGCCAACGGTCACTACGGAGTGACGAGCAGTACTTC.

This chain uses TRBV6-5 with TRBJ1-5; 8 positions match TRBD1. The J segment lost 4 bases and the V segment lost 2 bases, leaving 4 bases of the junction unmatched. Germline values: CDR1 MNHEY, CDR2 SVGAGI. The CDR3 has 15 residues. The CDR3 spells CASSYTRQGNQPQHF. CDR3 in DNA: TGTGCCAGCAGTTACACCAGACAGGGGAATCAGCCCCAGCATTTT.

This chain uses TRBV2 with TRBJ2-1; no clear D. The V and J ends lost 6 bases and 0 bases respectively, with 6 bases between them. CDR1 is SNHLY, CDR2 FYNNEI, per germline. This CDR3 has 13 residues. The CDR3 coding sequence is TGTGCCAGCAGGGTACTCTCCTACAATGAGCAGTTCTTC. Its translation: CASRVLSYNEQFF.

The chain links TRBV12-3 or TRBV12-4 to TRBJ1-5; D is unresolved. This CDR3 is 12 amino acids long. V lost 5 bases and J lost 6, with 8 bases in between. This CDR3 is CASSTSTQPQHF. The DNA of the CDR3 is TGTGCCAGCAGTACCAGTACTCAGCCCCAGCATTTT.

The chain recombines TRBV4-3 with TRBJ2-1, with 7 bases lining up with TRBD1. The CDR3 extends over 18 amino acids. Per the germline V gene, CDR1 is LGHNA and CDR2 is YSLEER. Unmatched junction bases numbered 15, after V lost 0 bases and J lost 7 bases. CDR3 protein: CASSQDTTSQGVGNEQFF. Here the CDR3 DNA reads TGCGCCAGCAGCCAAGACACGACTTCGCAGGGGGTGGGTAATGAGCAGTTCTTC.

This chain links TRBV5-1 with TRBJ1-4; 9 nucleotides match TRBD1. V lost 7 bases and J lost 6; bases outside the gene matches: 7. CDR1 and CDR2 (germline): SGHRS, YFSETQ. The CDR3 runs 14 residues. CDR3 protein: CASSTGQGDEKLFF. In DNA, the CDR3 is TGCGCCAGCTCAACGGGACAGGGAGATGAAAAACTGTTTTTT.

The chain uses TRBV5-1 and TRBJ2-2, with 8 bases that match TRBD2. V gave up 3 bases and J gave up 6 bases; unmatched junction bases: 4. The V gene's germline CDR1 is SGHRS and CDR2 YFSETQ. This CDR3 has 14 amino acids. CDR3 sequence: CASSSRTSSGELFF. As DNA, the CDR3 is TGCGCCAGCAGCTCCCGGACTAGCTCCGGGGAGCTGTTTTTT. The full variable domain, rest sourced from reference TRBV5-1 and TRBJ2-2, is KAGVTQTPRYLIKTRGQQVTLSCSPISGHRSVSWYQQTPGQGLQFLFEYFSETQRNKGNFPGRFSGRQFSNSRSEMNVSTLELGDSALYLCASSSRTSSGELFFGEGSRLTVL.

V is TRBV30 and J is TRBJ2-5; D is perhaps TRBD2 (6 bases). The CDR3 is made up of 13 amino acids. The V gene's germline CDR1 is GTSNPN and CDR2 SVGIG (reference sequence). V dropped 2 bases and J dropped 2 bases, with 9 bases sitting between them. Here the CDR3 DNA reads TGTGCCTGGAGTAGGGACTTACAAGAGACCCAGTACTTC. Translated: CAWSRDLQETQYF.

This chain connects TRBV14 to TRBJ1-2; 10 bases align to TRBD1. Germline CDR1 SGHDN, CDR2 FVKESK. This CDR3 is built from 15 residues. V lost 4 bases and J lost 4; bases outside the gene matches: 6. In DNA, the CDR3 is TGTGCCAGCAGCCGAGACAGGGGGCTTAGCTATGGCTACACCTTC. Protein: CASSRDRGLSYGYTF.

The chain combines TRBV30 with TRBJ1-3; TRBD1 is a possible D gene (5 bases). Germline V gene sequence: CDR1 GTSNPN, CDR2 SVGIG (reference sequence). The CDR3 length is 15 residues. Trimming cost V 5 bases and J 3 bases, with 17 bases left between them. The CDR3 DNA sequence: TGTGCCTGGGCCCCCGACAGTCTCGTTGGAAACACCATATATTTT. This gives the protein CAWAPDSLVGNTIYF.

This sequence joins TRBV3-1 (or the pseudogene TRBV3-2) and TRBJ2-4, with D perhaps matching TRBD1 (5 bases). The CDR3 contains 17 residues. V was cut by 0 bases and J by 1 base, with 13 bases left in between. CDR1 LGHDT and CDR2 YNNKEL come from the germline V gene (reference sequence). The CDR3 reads CASSQEGKGIAKNIQYF. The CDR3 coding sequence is TGTGCCAGCAGCCAAGAAGGGAAGGGGATTGCCAAAAACATTCAGTACTTC.

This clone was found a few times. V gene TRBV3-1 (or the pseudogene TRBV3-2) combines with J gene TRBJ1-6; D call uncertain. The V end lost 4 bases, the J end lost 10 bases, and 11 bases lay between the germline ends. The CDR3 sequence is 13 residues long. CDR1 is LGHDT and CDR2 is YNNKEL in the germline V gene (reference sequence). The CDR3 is CASSPLRESPLHF. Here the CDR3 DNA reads TGTGCCAGCAGCCCCCTCCGGGAATCACCCCTCCACTTT.

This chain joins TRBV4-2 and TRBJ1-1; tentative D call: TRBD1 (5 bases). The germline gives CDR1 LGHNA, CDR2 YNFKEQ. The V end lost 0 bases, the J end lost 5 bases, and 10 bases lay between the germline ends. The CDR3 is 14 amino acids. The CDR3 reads CASSQDRDWTEAFF. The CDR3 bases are TGTGCCAGCAGCCAAGACAGGGATTGGACTGAAGCTTTCTTT.

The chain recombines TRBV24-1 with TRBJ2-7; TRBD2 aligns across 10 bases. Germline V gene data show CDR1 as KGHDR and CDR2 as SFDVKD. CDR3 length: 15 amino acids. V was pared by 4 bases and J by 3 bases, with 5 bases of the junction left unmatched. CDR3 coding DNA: TGTGCCACCAGTGACCCGACTAGCGGGCTCTACGAGCAGTACTTC. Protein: CATSDPTSGLYEQYF.

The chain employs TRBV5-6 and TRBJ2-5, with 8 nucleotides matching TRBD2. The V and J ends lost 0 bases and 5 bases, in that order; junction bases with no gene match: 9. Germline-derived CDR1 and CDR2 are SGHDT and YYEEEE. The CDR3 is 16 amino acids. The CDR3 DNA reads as TGTGCCAGCAGCTTGGGAGCGGGAGTGAGTGGGGAGACCCAGTACTTC. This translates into CASSLGAGVSGETQYF.

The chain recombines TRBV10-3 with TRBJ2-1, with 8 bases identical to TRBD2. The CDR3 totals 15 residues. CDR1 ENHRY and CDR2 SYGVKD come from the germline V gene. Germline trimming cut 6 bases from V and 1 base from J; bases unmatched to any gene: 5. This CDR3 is CAISRTSQSYNEQFF. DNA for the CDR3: TGTGCCATCAGCCGGACTAGCCAATCCTACAATGAGCAGTTCTTC.